The present TCR beta chain was sequenced within a study of blood T cell repertoires in COVID-19. Looking at the study overall: Material from acute and convalescent COVID-19 was sourced from the United States, Italy and Spain. PBMCs, B-cell-depleted T cells, or T cells provided the cDNA or gDNA that made up the material.

Authors' analysis steps: Estimates of nucleated cell counts were drawn from the amplification of reference gene primers. Sequencing used immunoSEQ multiplex PCR; TCRdb keeps in-frame clones, though not all of them. V and J calls and clone size are copied from that table; D and trimming were computed from the DNA. The sample lists more than 140,000 clones, approximately 80% occurring once. CDR3 size: 16 residues. V dropped 5 bases and J dropped 4 bases, with 17 bases sitting between them. Germline V lookup: CDR1 WSHSY, CDR2 SAAADI. The rearrangement links TRBV10-2 to TRBJ2-2, with D tentatively TRBD2 (6 bases). The specimen was peripheral blood. The clonotype was recovered from a human donor in a cohort sampled during active COVID-19. This chain's CDR3 is CASSSPGGVRTGELFF. In DNA form, the CDR3 reads TGCGCCAGCAGTTCCCCCGGGGGAGTTCGCACCGGGGAGCTGTTTTTT.